This is a list of T cell receptor beta chains from one sample in a study of a mutant IDH1 vaccine in newly diagnosed glioma. Sequenced by immunoSEQ multiplex PCR; TCRdb stores in-frame clones only, minus some. Of tens of thousands of clones listed, about nine tenths are singletons. This specimen consisted of PBMCs, obtained from a glioma patient treated with radiotherapy, temozolomide or both. The receptors were sampled from a woman aged 40 to 50 with glioma. Each CDR3 is given with its conserved first and last residue. The D gene is left open where the match is weak. The listing skips clone size in some rows; elsewhere it reads once, few, many or a size class.

TGCAGCGTTGAAGGGGGGGCGCAAGGCTATGGCTACACCTTC | CSVEGGAQGYGYTF | 14 | once | TRBJ1-2 | TRBV29-1 | .
TGCGCCAGCAGCGCCCGACAGGGGGCGCTCCGGGAGCAGTACTTC | CASSARQGALREQYF | 15 | . | TRBJ2-7 | TRBV5-1 | TRBD1
TGTGCCAGCAGCAACTATGGCTACACCTTC | CASSNYGYTF | 10 | . | TRBJ1-2 | TRBV27 | .
TGTGCCAGCAGTCCCGACGGGTCCCTCGGGGGCACTGAAGCTTTCTTT | CASSPDGSLGGTEAFF | 16 | once | TRBJ1-1 | TRBV2 | .
TGTGCCAGCAGATTAACAGAACTCTATGGCTACACCTTC | CASRLTELYGYTF | 13 | . | TRBJ1-2 | TRBV6-1 | .
TGTGCCAGCAGCTTGGGTAGGGTTGAGCAGTTCTTC | CASSLGRVEQFF | 12 | . | TRBJ2-1 | TRBV5-6 | .
TGTGCCAGCAGCCAAGATGGGGACACCCGACTATACGAGCAGTACTTC | CASSQDGDTRLYEQYF | 16 | . | TRBJ2-7 | TRBV4-2 | .
TGTGCCAGCACCAGGCAGGCAGGGATGAACACTGAAGCTTTCTTT | CASTRQAGMNTEAFF | 15 | . | TRBJ1-1 | TRBV5-4 | .
TGTGCCAGCAGCCATCGGGGGGGGCGGGAGACCCAGTACTTC | CASSHRGGRETQYF | 14 | . | TRBJ2-5 | TRBV5-5 | TRBD2
TGTGCCTGGGAGCCTTTTAATGAGCAGTTCTTC | CAWEPFNEQFF | 11 | . | TRBJ2-1 | TRBV30 | .
TGCAGCGTTGAAGATCGGGCTATGGGGTCGAACGAGCAGTACTTC | CSVEDRAMGSNEQYF | 15 | . | TRBJ2-7 | TRBV29-1 | .
TGTGCCAGCAGTTTTTCACAGGGGTCTGAAGCTTTCTTT | CASSFSQGSEAFF | 13 | . | TRBJ1-1 | TRBV6-6 | TRBD1
TGCGCCAGCAGCCAAGATTCCGGGACGGTGGATACGCAGTATTTT | CASSQDSGTVDTQYF | 15 | . | TRBJ2-3 | TRBV4-1 | .
TGTGCCAGCAGTCTCCCTCCGGGACAGCCTAATGAAAAACTGTTTTTT | CASSLPPGQPNEKLFF | 16 | . | TRBJ1-4 | TRBV2 | TRBD1
TGTGCCAGCAGACTAAAAGGCGGGTATAATTCACCCCTCCACTTT | CASRLKGGYNSPLHF | 15 | . | TRBJ1-6 | TRBV13 | .
TGCGCCAGCAGCCAGGTCGACAGGGTGCGCTACGAGCAGTACTTC | CASSQVDRVRYEQYF | 15 | . | TRBJ2-7 | TRBV5-1 | TRBD1